The rows below give T cell receptor beta chains drawn from one sample of a study of blood T cells in healthy people across ages. TCRdb recomputed calls from the 5' RACE reads with MiXCR, one row per CDR3 protein. The sample has fewer than 2 million distinct CDR3 sequences; roughly two fifths are singletons. What was sequenced was blood. These receptors all come from a human donor in good health. Both conserved end residues are part of each CDR3. The order of the fields is CDR3 protein, CDR3 DNA, J gene, V gene, D gene, clone size. The D gene is left open where the match is weak. Size values are once, few and many counts, or a class for expanded clones, and some rows have none.

CDR3 protein: CSVSGGATREQFF
CDR3 DNA: TGCAGCGTTTCAGGGGGGGCCACAAGGGAGCAGTTCTTC
J gene: TRBJ2-1
V gene: TRBV29-1
D gene: NA
clone size: NA

CDR3 protein: CATSRALSGSQPQHF
CDR3 DNA: TGTGCCACCAGCAGAGCATTGTCAGGGAGTCAGCCCCAGCATTTT
J gene: TRBJ1-5
V gene: TRBV15
D gene: NA
clone size: few

CDR3 protein: CASSLEAAPGRAQYF
CDR3 DNA: TGTGCCAGCAGCTTAGAGGCTGCCCCGGGCCGAGCCCAGTACTTC
J gene: TRBJ2-5
V gene: TRBV7-3
D gene: NA
clone size: NA

CDR3 protein: CASSSDGNSRNSPRHF
CDR3 DNA: TGCGCCAGCAGCTCGGACGGGAACTCTCGTAATTCACCCCGCCACTTT
J gene: TRBJ1-6
V gene: TRBV5-1
D gene: NA
clone size: NA

CDR3 protein: CSATERGIETYEQYF
CDR3 DNA: TGCAGTGCCACCGAGCGTGGGATCGAGACCTACGAGCAGTACTTC
J gene: TRBJ2-7
V gene: TRBV20-1
D gene: NA
clone size: few

CDR3 protein: CATSRDPATYNEQFF
CDR3 DNA: TGTGCCACCAGCAGGGACCCTGCGACCTACAATGAGCAGTTCTTC
J gene: TRBJ2-1
V gene: TRBV15
D gene: NA
clone size: NA

CDR3 protein: CASSLAGTRARTEQFF
CDR3 DNA: TGTGCCAGCAGCTTAGCCGGGACTAGGGCTCGAACTGAGCAGTTCTTC
J gene: TRBJ2-1
V gene: TRBV7-9
D gene: TRBD2
clone size: few

CDR3 protein: CASSPLGSSETDTQYF
CDR3 DNA: TGTGCCAGCAGCCCCCTGGGTTCCTCCGAGACAGATACGCAGTATTTT
J gene: TRBJ2-3
V gene: TRBV11-1
D gene: NA
clone size: NA

CDR3 protein: CASKGGGYEQYF
CDR3 DNA: TGTGCCAGCAAAGGGGGGGGCTACGAGCAGTACTTC
J gene: TRBJ2-7
V gene: TRBV3-1
D gene: NA
clone size: few

CDR3 protein: CASSPGGQVETQYF
CDR3 DNA: TGTGCCAGCAGTCCCGGCGGTCAAGTGGAGACCCAGTACTTC
J gene: TRBJ2-5
V gene: TRBV11-2
D gene: NA
clone size: NA

CDR3 protein: CASSYGQDPSYEQYF
CDR3 DNA: TGCGCCAGCAGCTACGGACAGGACCCCTCCTACGAGCAGTACTTC
J gene: TRBJ2-7
V gene: TRBV5-1
D gene: TRBD1
clone size: few

CDR3 protein: CASSEAGGGYYGYTF
CDR3 DNA: TGTGCCAGCAGCGAGGCGGGGGGGGGCTACTATGGCTACACCTTC
J gene: TRBJ1-2
V gene: TRBV9
D gene: NA
clone size: NA

CDR3 protein: CASTTAGGPFEQFF
CDR3 DNA: TGTGCCAGCACAACAGCGGGGGGGCCGTTTGAGCAGTTCTTC
J gene: TRBJ2-1
V gene: TRBV7-2
D gene: TRBD2
clone size: NA

CDR3 protein: CASSLSDSTNYGYTF
CDR3 DNA: TGTGCCAGCAGTTTATCTGACAGTACTAACTATGGCTACACCTTC
J gene: TRBJ1-2
V gene: TRBV28
D gene: NA
clone size: NA

CDR3 protein: CSALTSGLAGDLNYNEQFF
CDR3 DNA: TGCAGTGCTTTGACGTCGGGACTAGCGGGGGACCTCAACTACAATGAGCAGTTCTTC
J gene: TRBJ2-1
V gene: TRBV20-1
D gene: TRBD2
clone size: NA

CDR3 protein: CASSGARGSSLNIQYF
CDR3 DNA: TGTGCCAGCAGTGGGGCTCGGGGCTCCAGCCTAAACATTCAGTACTTC
J gene: TRBJ2-4
V gene: TRBV2
D gene: NA
clone size: few

CDR3 protein: CASSKGKNTEAFF
CDR3 DNA: TGCGCCAGCAGCAAGGGGAAGAACACTGAAGCTTTCTTT
J gene: TRBJ1-1
V gene: TRBV5-1
D gene: NA
clone size: NA

CDR3 protein: CASSFTTGGSGANVLTF
CDR3 DNA: TGCGCCAGCAGCTTTACGACAGGGGGCTCTGGGGCCAACGTCCTGACTTTC
J gene: TRBJ2-6
V gene: TRBV5-1
D gene: TRBD1
clone size: few

CDR3 protein: CASSFRSGTYNEQYF
CDR3 DNA: TGTGCCAGCAGTTTTAGGTCCGGGACTTATAATGAGCAGTACTTC
J gene: TRBJ2-7
V gene: TRBV6-2/TRBV6-3
D gene: NA
clone size: NA

CDR3 protein: CSAIGTSTDTQYF
CDR3 DNA: TGCAGTGCTATAGGGACTTCCACAGATACGCAGTATTTT
J gene: TRBJ2-3
V gene: TRBV20-1
D gene: NA
clone size: NA

CDR3 protein: CASSSRDRAPETQYF
CDR3 DNA: TGTGCCAGCTCCTCCCGGGACAGGGCCCCAGAGACCCAGTACTTC
J gene: TRBJ2-5
V gene: TRBV7-9
D gene: TRBD1
clone size: few

CDR3 protein: CASSPDRVFDTQYF
CDR3 DNA: TGTGCCAGCAGCCCTGACAGGGTTTTCGATACGCAGTATTTT
J gene: TRBJ2-3
V gene: TRBV27
D gene: TRBD1
clone size: NA

CDR3 protein: CASSFWGANVLTF
CDR3 DNA: TGTGCCAGCAGCTTTTGGGGGGCCAACGTCCTGACTTTC
J gene: TRBJ2-6
V gene: TRBV5-6
D gene: NA
clone size: few

CDR3 protein: CASSYPRLADTNTEAFF
CDR3 DNA: TGTGCCAGCAGCTACCCCCGCTTGGCGGACACGAACACTGAAGCTTTCTTT
J gene: TRBJ1-1
V gene: TRBV7-2
D gene: NA
clone size: few

CDR3 protein: CASSPQGMRETQYF
CDR3 DNA: TGCGCCAGCAGCCCACAGGGAATGAGGGAGACCCAGTACTTC
J gene: TRBJ2-5
V gene: TRBV5-1
D gene: NA
clone size: NA

CDR3 protein: CASSLGQGAFYGYTF
CDR3 DNA: TGTGCCAGCAGTTTAGGTCAGGGGGCCTTTTATGGCTACACCTTC
J gene: TRBJ1-2
V gene: TRBV5-1
D gene: TRBD1
clone size: many

CDR3 protein: CSAPVGGYTF
CDR3 DNA: TGCAGTGCACCCGTAGGGGGCTACACCTTC
J gene: TRBJ1-2
V gene: TRBV20-1
D gene: NA
clone size: NA

CDR3 protein: CASGAFGSFGETQYF
CDR3 DNA: TGTGCCAGCGGAGCGTTTGGCAGCTTCGGGGAGACCCAGTACTTC
J gene: TRBJ2-5
V gene: TRBV12-3/TRBV12-4
D gene: NA
clone size: NA

CDR3 protein: CASSITGQADSAPLHF
CDR3 DNA: TGTGCCAGCAGTATAACGGGACAGGCAGATTCCGCACCCCTCCACTTT
J gene: TRBJ1-6
V gene: TRBV9
D gene: TRBD1
clone size: NA

CDR3 protein: CASSQRTGGDYTF
CDR3 DNA: TGTGCCAGCAGCCAAAGGACAGGAGGGGACTACACCTTC
J gene: TRBJ1-2
V gene: TRBV3-1
D gene: TRBD1
clone size: NA

CDR3 protein: CAIMNPPLETQYF
CDR3 DNA: TGTGCCATCATGAATCCGCCTTTAGAGACCCAGTACTTC
J gene: TRBJ2-5
V gene: TRBV10-3
D gene: NA
clone size: NA

CDR3 protein: CASRPSTGVNQPQHF
CDR3 DNA: TGCGCCAGCCGGCCTTCGACAGGGGTCAATCAGCCCCAGCATTTT
J gene: TRBJ1-5
V gene: TRBV5-1
D gene: TRBD1
clone size: few

CDR3 protein: CSVITSGNTDTQYF
CDR3 DNA: TGCAGCGTTATTACTAGCGGAAACACAGATACGCAGTATTTT
J gene: TRBJ2-3
V gene: TRBV29-1
D gene: TRBD2
clone size: NA

CDR3 protein: CASRRSGGAYNEQFF
CDR3 DNA: TGTGCCAGCAGGAGGAGCGGGGGGGCCTACAATGAGCAGTTCTTC
J gene: TRBJ2-1
V gene: TRBV5-6
D gene: TRBD2
clone size: few

CDR3 protein: CASRGLAGFNEQFF
CDR3 DNA: TGTGCCAGCCGGGGACTAGCGGGATTCAATGAGCAGTTCTTC
J gene: TRBJ2-1
V gene: TRBV7-2
D gene: TRBD2
clone size: few

CDR3 protein: CSPSVGGTEAFF
CDR3 DNA: TGCAGCCCATCCGTGGGGGGCACTGAAGCTTTCTTT
J gene: TRBJ1-1
V gene: TRBV29-1
D gene: NA
clone size: NA

CDR3 protein: CASSLKYEQFF
CDR3 DNA: TGTGCCAGCAGCTTAAAATATGAGCAGTTCTTC
J gene: TRBJ2-1
V gene: TRBV11-1
D gene: NA
clone size: many

CDR3 protein: CASSLAVGVGTQYF
CDR3 DNA: TGTGCCAGCAGCTTAGCCGTGGGGGTAGGTACGCAGTATTTT
J gene: TRBJ2-3
V gene: TRBV7-2
D gene: NA
clone size: NA

CDR3 protein: CASSIRWDRRYEQYF
CDR3 DNA: TGTGCCAGCAGTATCCGTTGGGACAGGAGGTACGAGCAGTACTTC
J gene: TRBJ2-7
V gene: TRBV6-2/TRBV6-3
D gene: TRBD1
clone size: few

CDR3 protein: CSARAQTYEQYF
CDR3 DNA: TGCAGTGCTAGGGCACAGACCTACGAGCAGTACTTC
J gene: TRBJ2-7
V gene: TRBV20-1
D gene: NA
clone size: few

CDR3 protein: CASSLSSWGRGNEQFF
CDR3 DNA: TGTGCCAGCAGTTTATCTAGTTGGGGACGGGGCAATGAGCAGTTCTTC
J gene: TRBJ2-1
V gene: TRBV27
D gene: NA
clone size: few

CDR3 protein: CSARDLDRGPSTDTQYF
CDR3 DNA: TGCAGTGCTAGAGATCTAGACAGGGGGCCTAGCACAGATACGCAGTATTTT
J gene: TRBJ2-3
V gene: TRBV20-1
D gene: TRBD1
clone size: NA

CDR3 protein: CSASHGLSSTDTQYF
CDR3 DNA: TGCAGTGCTAGTCACGGACTCTCAAGCACAGATACGCAGTATTTT
J gene: TRBJ2-3
V gene: TRBV20-1
D gene: NA
clone size: NA

CDR3 protein: CASSPVSGGAYNEQFF
CDR3 DNA: TGTGCCAGCAGCCCCGTAAGCGGGGGGGCCTACAATGAGCAGTTCTTC
J gene: TRBJ2-1
V gene: TRBV7-9
D gene: TRBD2
clone size: NA

CDR3 protein: CASSFLPGPVYEQYF
CDR3 DNA: TGTGCCAGCAGCTTCCTTCCGGGACCTGTTTACGAGCAGTACTTC
J gene: TRBJ2-7
V gene: TRBV5-5
D gene: NA
clone size: few

CDR3 protein: CASSQLTRGYEAFF
CDR3 DNA: TGTGCCAGCAGCCAATTAACCAGGGGGTATGAAGCTTTCTTT
J gene: TRBJ1-1
V gene: TRBV4-2
D gene: TRBD1
clone size: NA

CDR3 protein: CSARVVSPGYGYTF
CDR3 DNA: TGCAGTGCTAGAGTCGTCAGCCCGGGGTATGGCTACACCTTC
J gene: TRBJ1-2
V gene: TRBV20-1
D gene: NA
clone size: NA

CDR3 protein: CASRSQGLNYGYTF
CDR3 DNA: TGCGCCAGCAGGTCGCAAGGGCTAAACTATGGCTACACCTTC
J gene: TRBJ1-2
V gene: TRBV5-1
D gene: NA
clone size: NA

CDR3 protein: CASRLYSNQPQHF
CDR3 DNA: TGTGCCAGTCGCCTTTATAGCAATCAGCCCCAGCATTTT
J gene: TRBJ1-5
V gene: TRBV12-3/TRBV12-4
D gene: NA
clone size: few

CDR3 protein: CASGPRGGDEKLFF
CDR3 DNA: TGTGCCAGCGGGCCTAGAGGGGGGGATGAAAAACTGTTTTTT
J gene: TRBJ1-4
V gene: TRBV6-5
D gene: NA
clone size: NA

CDR3 protein: CASSLSTGANSPLHF
CDR3 DNA: TGTGCCAGCAGTCTGTCGACAGGGGCTAATTCACCCCTCCACTTT
J gene: TRBJ1-6
V gene: TRBV27
D gene: TRBD1
clone size: NA

CDR3 protein: CASSFRGALKYGYTF
CDR3 DNA: TGTGCCAGCAGCTTCCGGGGGGCTCTAAAGTATGGCTACACCTTC
J gene: TRBJ1-2
V gene: TRBV5-6
D gene: NA
clone size: few

CDR3 protein: CASSLLSGPVGYTF
CDR3 DNA: TGTGCCAGCAGCTTATTATCTGGCCCCGTGGGCTACACCTTC
J gene: TRBJ1-2
V gene: TRBV5-4
D gene: NA
clone size: few

CDR3 protein: CASSYAQEAQYF
CDR3 DNA: TGTGCCAGCAGTTACGCCCAAGAGGCGCAGTACTTC
J gene: TRBJ2-7
V gene: TRBV6-6
D gene: NA
clone size: NA

CDR3 protein: CSAFRTGGYTF
CDR3 DNA: TGCAGTGCTTTCCGGACAGGTGGCTACACCTTC
J gene: TRBJ1-2
V gene: TRBV20-1
D gene: TRBD1
clone size: NA

CDR3 protein: CATSGTSNEQFF
CDR3 DNA: TGTGCCACCAGTGGGACTAGCAATGAGCAGTTCTTC
J gene: TRBJ2-1
V gene: TRBV24-1
D gene: TRBD2
clone size: NA

CDR3 protein: CATSRDTGYTAEAFF
CDR3 DNA: TGTGCCACCAGCAGAGATACGGGGTATACGGCAGAAGCTTTCTTT
J gene: TRBJ1-1
V gene: TRBV15
D gene: NA
clone size: NA